These T cell receptor beta chains were read from a single sample in a study of blood T cell repertoires in COVID-19. TCRdb keeps only in-frame clones here, not all; method: immunoSEQ multiplex PCR. The sample consists of about 190,000 clones, around 80% of them appearing once. Sequences were obtained from peripheral blood. Receptors were obtained from an elderly woman with active or convalescent COVID-19. CDR3s include the opening cysteine and the closing phenylalanine or tryptophan. Fields, in order: D gene, V gene, J gene, clone size, CDR3 DNA, CDR3 protein. A D gene is named only where the DNA matches it firmly. The size entry is marked missing in some rows and otherwise reads once, few, many or a size class.

TRBD2	TRBV30	TRBJ2-1	NA	TGTGCCTGGAGTGTACTGGCGGGAGTAGCCTCGAAGCAGTTCTTC	CAWSVLAGVASKQFF
NA	TRBV10-3	TRBJ1-3	NA	TGTGCCATCAGACCCGACACGAGCTCTGGAAACACCATATATTTT	CAIRPDTSSGNTIYF
NA	TRBV5-4	TRBJ1-6	NA	TGTGCCAGCAGCCTCCGGGTCGGCAATTCACCCCTCCACTTT	CASSLRVGNSPLHF
TRBD2	TRBV4-2	TRBJ2-3	few	TGTGCCAGCAGCCAGCGACTAGCGGGGGACCATACGCAGTATTTT	CASSQRLAGDHTQYF
NA	TRBV5-4	TRBJ2-5	NA	TGTGCCAGCAGCAATACTGGGGCAGGACAAGAGACCCAGTACTTC	CASSNTGAGQETQYF
NA	TRBV6-6	TRBJ1-6	few	TGTGCCAGCAGTCCTGACAGACTTCAGGGTTCACCCCTCCACTTT	CASSPDRLQGSPLHF
NA	TRBV12-3/TRBV12-4	TRBJ1-1	NA	TGTGCCAGCACGTGGACACTAAACACTGAAGCTTTCTTT	CASTWTLNTEAFF
TRBD2	TRBV9	TRBJ2-2	NA	TGTGCCAGCAGCGTCGGCGGGGGTTTGCGGGGGACCTTAAGCGGGGAGCTGTTTTTT	CASSVGGGLRGTLSGELFF
TRBD1	TRBV3-1/TRBV3-2	TRBJ1-2	few	TGTGCCAGCAGCCAAGTATTTACAGGGGGCATCTATGGCTACACCTTC	CASSQVFTGGIYGYTF
NA	TRBV3-1/TRBV3-2	TRBJ1-1	NA	TGTGCCAGCAGCCAAGAATGGGGTCGGGGGGCGGCAAGCACTGAAGCTTTCTTT	CASSQEWGRGAASTEAFF
NA	TRBV3-1/TRBV3-2	TRBJ2-7	NA	TGTGCCAGCAGCCAAGACCCAGGCTATTACGAGCAGTACTTC	CASSQDPGYYEQYF
NA	TRBV6-5	TRBJ1-3	NA	TGTGCCAGCAGTTACGGAGACCCCACTGGAAACACCATATATTTT	CASSYGDPTGNTIYF
NA	TRBV3-1/TRBV3-2	TRBJ2-7	NA	TGTGCCAGCAGCCATGCAACCCCTGGCAGTCAGACCTACGAGCAGTACTTC	CASSHATPGSQTYEQYF
NA	TRBV12-3/TRBV12-4	TRBJ1-2	NA	TGTGCCAGCAGCAACCGGGGAGTGGGTGGCTACACCTTC	CASSNRGVGGYTF
NA	TRBV5-1	TRBJ2-5	NA	TGCGCCAGCAGCTCCGGTCAAGAGACCCAGTACTTC	CASSSGQETQYF
NA	TRBV6-5	TRBJ2-7	NA	TGTGCCAGCAGTATCGGGGGACTCGCTCTCGAGCAGTACTTC	CASSIGGLALEQYF
NA	TRBV15	TRBJ1-2	NA	TGTGCCACCAGCAGATTGAACAGCTATGGCTACACCTTC	CATSRLNSYGYTF
NA	TRBV6-5	TRBJ2-1	NA	TGTGCCAGCATCCCTATGGCGGGAAACTACAATGAGCAGTTCTTC	CASIPMAGNYNEQFF
TRBD1	TRBV9	TRBJ1-2	NA	TGTGCCAGCAGCCCTACAGGGGGATCCTTCGGCTACACCTTC	CASSPTGGSFGYTF
NA	TRBV20-1	TRBJ2-5	NA	TGCAGTGCTGACCTGGGCGAGACCCAGTACTTC	CSADLGETQYF
TRBD1	TRBV5-6	TRBJ2-2	NA	TGTGCCAGCATGTCCGGGACAGGGGGCATCAGGGAGCTGTTTTTT	CASMSGTGGIRELFF
TRBD1	TRBV29-1	TRBJ1-1	NA	TGCAGCGGGGAAGGGACAGGATACCAAGCTTTCTTT	CSGEGTGYQAFF
NA	TRBV5-6	TRBJ1-3	NA	TGTGCCAGCAGCTTGGCCCCGACAGTTGGAAACACCATATATTTT	CASSLAPTVGNTIYF
NA	TRBV28	TRBJ2-1	NA	TGTGCCAGCAGTTTGTCGCAGGGGACCCACAATGAGCAGTTCTTC	CASSLSQGTHNEQFF
NA	TRBV11-2	TRBJ1-2	once	TGTGCCAGCAGCTTACAGGGTACCAACTATGGCTACACCTTC	CASSLQGTNYGYTF
TRBD1	TRBV5-1	TRBJ2-7	NA	TGCGCCAGCAGCACTGGACAGGGGGATCCCTACGAGCAGTACTTC	CASSTGQGDPYEQYF
NA	TRBV27	TRBJ1-2	NA	TGTGCCAGCGGGAGTTACAGTGGTGGCTACACCTTC	CASGSYSGGYTF
NA	TRBV2	TRBJ2-7	NA	TGTGCCAGCAGTTACAGGGCCGAGCAGTACTTC	CASSYRAEQYF
NA	TRBV18	TRBJ2-1	NA	TGTGCCAGCTCACCAGACGGGTTGAATGAGCAGTTCTTC	CASSPDGLNEQFF
TRBD1	TRBV29-1	TRBJ2-3	NA	TGCAGCGTTCTCCGGACAGGCTGGAGCACAGATACGCAGTATTTT	CSVLRTGWSTDTQYF
NA	TRBV4-1	TRBJ2-3	NA	TGCGCCAGCAGCCAAGGAGGGAGGAGACGCACAGATACGCAGTATTTT	CASSQGGRRRTDTQYF
NA	TRBV5-4	TRBJ2-7	NA	TGTGCCAGCAGCTTGGAGGGCGTACGGAGGCACTACGAGCAGTACTTC	CASSLEGVRRHYEQYF
NA	TRBV10-3	TRBJ1-4	NA	TGTGCCATCAGTGAGTCGTTCCTTTCAACTAATGAAAAACTGTTTTTT	CAISESFLSTNEKLFF
NA	TRBV7-8	TRBJ2-1	NA	TGTGCCAGCAGCTTAGAACGGGTCCCCAGCTCCTACAATGAGCAGTTCTTC	CASSLERVPSSYNEQFF
TRBD2	TRBV10-3	TRBJ2-3	NA	TGTGCCACTAGGTATAGCGGGGGGGTTGATACGCAGTATTTT	CATRYSGGVDTQYF